Following are 7 T cell receptor beta chains from one sample sequenced in a study of T cells after yellow fever vaccination. From the 5' RACE reads, TCRdb called clonotypes with MiXCR, one entry per CDR3 protein. The sample carries hundreds of thousands of distinct CDR3 sequences, about a sixth recorded once. Sequencing used PBMCs, obtained 5 days after the first yellow fever vaccination. These receptors originate from a young man who received the YFV17D yellow fever vaccine.

This clonotype was detected only a few times. The chain carries TRBV7-8 and TRBJ2-3; no clear D. The CDR3 sequence is 13 residues long. Between the trimmed V and J ends, which lost 0 bases and 5 bases, there was a span of 6 bases. Germline V CDR1 and CDR2: SGHVS, FQNEAQ. The DNA of the CDR3 is TGTGCCAGCAGCTTAGCTCATAGAGATACGCAGTATTTT. Amino acid sequence: CASSLAHRDTQYF.

This clonotype was detected only a few times. The chain carries TRBV10-3 and TRBJ2-3; 12 bases line up with TRBD2. The CDR3 covers 15 residues. J lost 1 base, V lost 7 bases, and 3 bases had no gene match. Germline lookup yields CDR1 ENHRY and CDR2 SYGVKD. The CDR3 protein is CAITRLAGGTDTQYF. The CDR3 DNA follows: TGTGCCATCACTCGACTAGCGGGGGGCACAGATACGCAGTATTTT.

The chain uses TRBV20-1 and TRBJ1-5, with D unresolved. Trimming stripped 0 bases from V and 4 bases from J, with 10 bases between. This CDR3 spans 14 amino acids. CDR1 is DFQATT, CDR2 SNEGSKA, per germline (reference sequence). This CDR3 is CSARDVLNNQPQHF. CDR3 sequence (DNA): TGCAGTGCTAGAGATGTACTGAATAATCAGCCCCAGCATTTT.

The chain couples TRBV7-9 to TRBJ1-2, with TRBD1 matching over 10 bases. This CDR3 spans 15 amino acids. Germline V gene lookup returns CDR1 SEHNR and CDR2 FQNEAQ (reference sequence). After removal of 5 bases from V and 8 bases from J, the junction contained 11 bases not matched to a gene. The CDR3 DNA follows: TGTGCCAGCAGCGGGACCGGGACAGGGGTATTCGGCTACACCTTC. Protein product: CASSGTGTGVFGYTF.

V gene TRBV12-3 or TRBV12-4 combines with J gene TRBJ2-5, with D possibly being TRBD1 (5 bases). V was trimmed by 3 bases and J by 4 bases, leaving 18 bases between them. CDR3 length equals 16 residues. DNA for the CDR3: TGTGCCAGCAGTTTGGGTGCAGGGCGCGAAGTAGAGACCCAGTACTTC. Its translation is CASSLGAGREVETQYF.

The chain is built from TRBV20-1 and TRBJ2-3, with D unclear. The V end was cut by 4 bases, the J end by 1 base, with 6 bases between. The CDR3 loop spans 12 amino acids. Germline V gives CDR1 DFQATT, CDR2 SNEGSKA (reference sequence). The CDR3: CSATQGTDTQYF. The CDR3 nucleotides are TGCAGTGCTACCCAGGGCACAGATACGCAGTATTTT.

This sequence joins TRBV5-4 and TRBJ2-4; 7 bases fit TRBD2. Germline CDR1 SGHNT, CDR2 YYREEE (reference sequence). Trimming cost V 4 bases and J 2 bases; bases outside gene matches: 9. This CDR3 is built from 16 residues. The CDR3 bases are TGTGCCAGCAGCCGGATTGGGGGAGGGCCCAAAAACATTCAGTACTTC. The encoded protein is CASSRIGGGPKNIQYF.